This entry describes one T cell receptor (beta chain). In this sample, this clonotype turned up a few times. Its specific antigen is unknown. Base qualities are missing; no much larger clone stands one base away. From the cysteine up to the phenylalanine, the CDR3 has a length of 14 residues. The entry retains the CDR3 DNA only, 42 bases that are in frame from base 1. CDR1 SQVTM and CDR2 ANQGSEA are derived from the germline V gene. Relative to germline, V is 4 bases shorter and J is 0 bases shorter, with 9 bases between their ends. The treatment or condition label here, explained by the study, means: allogeneic hematopoietic cell transplantation with graft depleted of TCRalphabeta T cells and CD19 B cells. TCRalphabeta/CD19-depleted allogeneic hematopoietic cell grafts were given to the transplant recipients, all of whom were children. This entry comes from a study of T-cell reconstitution after alpha-beta-depleted transplantation in children (dated by TCRdb to about 2016). Regarding the study in general: The study quantitatively tracked T-cell immune reconstitution after TCRalphabeta/CD19-depleted allogeneic hematopoietic cell transplantation in children using TCR repertoire profiling.

The library relied on PCR. TCRdb lists the instrument as Illumina HiSeq 2500. To normalize quantification of the TCRbeta repertoire, the TCR libraries were built with molecular barcoding that relied on unique molecular identifiers. TCRdb took the public reads, trimmed them with fastp at Q25, ran MiXCR for clone calling and kept in-frame beta chains. Every entry covers one CDR3 protein and lists the most common genes and DNA from its rows. Here the sample has 200,000 to 250,000 distinct CDR3 sequences; approximately 8.4% occur a single time. The ten most abundant clones make up roughly 36% of the sample. Overall study results and their limits: The high TCRbeta diversity at day 60 in some patients was ascribed to recipient T cells and intrathymic progenitors that had survived conditioning. The frequencies of hyperexpanded clones fell over the following months, and after one year, T-cell counts and TCRbeta diversity were mostly attributed to newly produced T cells. About two months after transplant, the apparently early recovery of alphabetaT-cell counts reportedly depended on just several hundred clones that had expanded rapidly and came from non-depleted graft cells.

The clonotype comes from a male patient aged 2 to 10 who had a stem cell transplant for acute myeloid leukemia, so the T cells may come from the graft donor. The material sequenced was PBMCs, mostly from graft donor cells, taken 360 days after TCRalphabeta/CD19-depleted stem cell transplant. The chain employs TRBV29-1 and TRBJ2-2; too little of a D gene remains to name it. The sequenced DNA: TGCAGCGTTGGTTACGGAGCGAACACCGGGGAGCTGTTTTTT. Protein translation: CSVGYGANTGELFF.